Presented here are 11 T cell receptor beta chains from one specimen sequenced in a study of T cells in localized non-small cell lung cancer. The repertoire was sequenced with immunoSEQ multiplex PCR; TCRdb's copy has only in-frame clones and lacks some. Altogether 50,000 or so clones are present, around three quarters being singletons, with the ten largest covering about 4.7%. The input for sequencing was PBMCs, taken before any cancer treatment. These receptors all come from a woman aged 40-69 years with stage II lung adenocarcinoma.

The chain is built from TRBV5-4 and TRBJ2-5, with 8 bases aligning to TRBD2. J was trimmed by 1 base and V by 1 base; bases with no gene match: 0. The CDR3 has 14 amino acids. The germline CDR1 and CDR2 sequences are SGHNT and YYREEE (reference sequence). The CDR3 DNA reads TGTGCCAGCAGCTTGACTAGCGGCCAAGAGACCCAGTACTTC. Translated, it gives CASSLTSGQETQYF.

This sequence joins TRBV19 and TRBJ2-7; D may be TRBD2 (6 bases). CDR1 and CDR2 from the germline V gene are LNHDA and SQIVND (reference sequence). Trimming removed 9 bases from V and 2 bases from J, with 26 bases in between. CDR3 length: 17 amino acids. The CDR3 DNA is TGTGCCAGCCCGACCACCGCCGGGACTCCATCGCCCTACGAGCAGTACTTC. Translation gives CASPTTAGTPSPYEQYF.

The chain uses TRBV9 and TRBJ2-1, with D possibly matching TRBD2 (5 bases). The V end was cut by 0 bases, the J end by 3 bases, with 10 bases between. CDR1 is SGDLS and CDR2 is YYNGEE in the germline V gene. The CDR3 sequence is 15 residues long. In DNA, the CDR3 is TGTGCCAGCAGCGTAGCGAGCGGCAACTACAATGAGCAGTTCTTC. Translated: CASSVASGNYNEQFF. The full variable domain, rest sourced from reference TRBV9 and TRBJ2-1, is DSGVTQTPKHLITATGQRVTLRCSPRSGDLSVYWYQQSLDQGLQFLIQYYNGEERAKGNILERFSAQQFPDLHSELNLSSLELGDSALYFCASSVASGNYNEQFFGPGTRLTVL.

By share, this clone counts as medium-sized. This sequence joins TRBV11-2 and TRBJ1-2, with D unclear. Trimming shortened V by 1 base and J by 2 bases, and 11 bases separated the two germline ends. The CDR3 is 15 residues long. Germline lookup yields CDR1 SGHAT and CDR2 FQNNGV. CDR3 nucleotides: TGTGCCAGCAGCTTAGTGGAGGGTTGGAACTATGGCTACACCTTC. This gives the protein CASSLVEGWNYGYTF.

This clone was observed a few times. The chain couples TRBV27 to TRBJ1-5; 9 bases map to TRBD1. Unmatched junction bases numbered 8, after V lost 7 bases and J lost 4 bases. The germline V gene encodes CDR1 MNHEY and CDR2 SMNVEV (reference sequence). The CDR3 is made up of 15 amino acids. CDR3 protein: CASKGLGTGNQPQHF. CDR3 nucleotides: TGTGCCAGCAAGGGGCTAGGGACAGGGAATCAGCCCCAGCATTTT.

CDR3 sequence: CASSEGGSPRDRDRVYNEQFF. In DNA, the CDR3 is TGTGCCAGCAGTGAAGGGGGCTCTCCTCGGGACCGGGACAGAGTCTACAATGAGCAGTTCTTC. V is TRBV6-1 and J is TRBJ2-1; 7 bases fit TRBD1. Germline CDR1 reads MNHNS; CDR2 reads SASEGT. The CDR3 has 21 amino acids. V shed 1 base, J shed 3 bases, and the junction held 21 bases outside the gene matches.

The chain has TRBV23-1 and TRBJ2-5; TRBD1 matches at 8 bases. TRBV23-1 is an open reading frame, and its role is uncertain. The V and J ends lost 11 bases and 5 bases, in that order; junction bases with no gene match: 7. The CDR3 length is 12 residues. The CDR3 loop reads CAGRQGHETQYF. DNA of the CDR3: TGCGCCGGTCGACAGGGGCACGAGACCCAGTACTTC.

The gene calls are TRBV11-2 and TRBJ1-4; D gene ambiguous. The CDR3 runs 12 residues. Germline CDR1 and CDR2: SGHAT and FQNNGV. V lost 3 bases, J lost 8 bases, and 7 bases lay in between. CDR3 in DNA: TGTGCCAGCAGCTTCTCTGGGGAAAAACTGTTTTTT. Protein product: CASSFSGEKLFF.

CDR3 residues: CASSFLGENTEAFF. CDR3 coding DNA: TGTGCCAGCAGTTTCCTTGGGGAGAACACTGAAGCTTTCTTT. This rearrangement joins TRBV28 to TRBJ1-1; no firm D call. The V gene lost 3 bases and the J gene lost 1 base, with 9 bases spanning the gap. The CDR3 spans 14 residues. Germline lookup yields CDR1 MDHEN and CDR2 SYDVKM.

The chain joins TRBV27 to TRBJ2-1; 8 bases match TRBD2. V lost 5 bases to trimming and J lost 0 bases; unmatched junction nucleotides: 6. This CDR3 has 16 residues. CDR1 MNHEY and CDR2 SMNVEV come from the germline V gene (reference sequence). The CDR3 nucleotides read TGTGCCAGCAGTCCCGGGGGGGGTTCCTCCTACAATGAGCAGTTCTTC. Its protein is CASSPGGGSSYNEQFF.

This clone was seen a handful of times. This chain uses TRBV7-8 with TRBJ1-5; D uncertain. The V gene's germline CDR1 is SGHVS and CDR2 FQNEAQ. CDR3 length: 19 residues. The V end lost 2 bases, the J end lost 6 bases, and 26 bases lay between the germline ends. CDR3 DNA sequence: TGTGCCAGCAGCTTACAGTCCCTGCCAAACGATCGTCGCGGTCAGCCCCAGCATTTT. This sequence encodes CASSLQSLPNDRRGQPQHF.